The 10 T cell receptor beta chains presented below share a single source sample, sequenced in a study of CD8+CD57+ T cells in acquired aplastic anemia. Genomic DNA served as template for TCR beta VDJ and CDR3 profiling. TCRdb fed the reads into MiXCR, producing one record per CDR3 protein. The profile shows approximately 220,000 distinct CDR3 sequences, roughly 45% of them singletons. Patients chosen for sequencing had shown CD8+CD57+ cell expansion by flow cytometry. Sequencing was performed on sorted CD4+, CD8+, or CD8+CD57+ T cells (not recorded which) from PBMCs. These receptors were taken from a human donor with aplastic anemia.

Notes on this clonotype: Its ends do not fully match the called genes, so a read error is possible. The chain has TRBV5-1 and TRBJ2-1; TRBD1 matches 7 bases. The CDR3 sequence is 14 residues long. The germline gives CDR1 SGHRS, CDR2 YFSETQ. For the CDR3, the DNA is TGTGCCAGCAGCTCCTCCGGGACAGCCAATGAGCAGTTCTTC. Amino acid sequence: CASSSSGTANEQFF.

The V gene is TRBV5-1, the J gene TRBJ1-1; weak D call: TRBD1 (6 bases). With 0 bases removed from V and 0 bases from J, the gap between germline ends came to 15 bases. The CDR3 has 17 residues. CDR1 is SGHRS, CDR2 YFSETQ, per germline. The CDR3, as DNA: TGCGCCAGCAGCTTGGGGTTGGGGGCTCCCATGAACACTGAAGCTTTCTTT. Translated, it gives CASSLGLGAPMNTEAFF.

To note about this clonotype: Just one base apart from a much larger clone, this may be a read error. The rearrangement links TRBV12-3 or TRBV12-4 to TRBJ1-1, with D uncertain. The CDR3 length is 12 residues. V dropped 4 bases and J dropped 6 bases, with 9 bases sitting between them. DNA of the CDR3: TGTGCCAGCAGTTCTTCCGGAGCTGAAGCTTTCTTT. Translation: CASSSSGAEAFF.

There are many counts of this clonotype. This chain's CDR3 is CASSVLPGATGELFF. DNA of the CDR3: TGTGCCAGCAGCGTTCTTCCGGGGGCCACCGGGGAGCTGTTTTTT. The V and J genes are TRBV9 and TRBJ2-2; D might be TRBD1 or TRBD2, each matching 6 bases. In germline, CDR1 is SGDLS, CDR2 YYNGEE. The CDR3 sequence is 15 residues long. V lost 2 bases to trimming and J lost 4 bases, with 12 bases between them.

In this sample, this clonotype turned up many times. The chain is built from TRBV4-1 and TRBJ2-3; 8 nucleotides line up with TRBD2. With 5 bases clipped from V and 1 base from J, the junction kept 5 bases outside the gene matches. This CDR3 contains 15 residues. CDR1 and CDR2 from the germline V gene are MGHRA and YSYEKL. CDR3 amino acids: CASSTLAGRTDTQYF. For the CDR3, the DNA is TGCGCCAGCAGCACCCTAGCGGGCCGCACAGATACGCAGTATTTT.

The chain recombines TRBV2 with TRBJ1-6; TRBD1 aligns across 8 bases. This CDR3 spans 15 amino acids. The J segment lost 9 bases and the V segment lost 6 bases, leaving 10 bases of the junction unmatched. Per germline, CDR1 SNHLY and CDR2 FYNNEI. DNA for the CDR3: TGTGCCAGCAGCCTGGACAGGGAGCGGGCTTCACCCCTCCACTTT. The encoded protein is CASSLDRERASPLHF.

This clonotype was counted many times. The chain employs TRBV6-5 and TRBJ2-7, with 7 bases fitting TRBD1. Germline assignment: CDR1 MNHEY and CDR2 SVGAGI. Trimming took 5 bases from V and 4 from J; bases not matched to a gene: 8. This CDR3 comprises 14 residues. CDR3 in DNA: TGTGCCAGCAGTCCCAGACAGGGTGGATACGAGCAGTACTTC. This codes for CASSPRQGGYEQYF.

This clonotype has at least ten counts. The chain recombines TRBV2 with TRBJ1-4; a possible D gene is TRBD1 (5 bases). CDR1 is SNHLY and CDR2 is FYNNEI in the germline V gene. Trimming took 7 bases from V and 8 from J, leaving 17 bases between them. The CDR3 totals 14 residues. As DNA, the CDR3 is TGTGCCAGCAATCGGGACGGACCCTGGGAAAAACTGTTTTTT. Translation gives CASNRDGPWEKLFF. Together with reference TRBV2 and TRBJ1-4, the CDR3 gives the full variable domain: EPEVTQTPSHQVTQMGQEVILRCVPISNHLYFYWYRQILGQKVEFLVSFYNNEISEKSEIFDDQFSVERPDGSNFTLKIRSTKLEDSAMYFCASNRDGPWEKLFFGSGTQLSVL.

Regarding this clonotype: A much larger clonotype is one base distant, so this may be a read error. This chain joins TRBV3-1 and TRBJ1-6; D gene uncertain. The CDR3 has 14 amino acids. Germline V gene sequence: CDR1 LGHDT, CDR2 YNNKEL (reference sequence). The CDR3 nucleotides are TGTACCAGCAGCCAAGCCAGATCGGCATCACCCCTCCACTTT. Encoded protein: CTSSQARSASPLHF.

The chain recombines TRBV6-6 with TRBJ1-3; TRBD1 aligns across 10 bases. The germline V gene has CDR1 MNHNY and CDR2 SVGAGI (reference sequence). The CDR3 consists of 16 residues. The junction had 1 base not matched to a gene; V was cut back by 2 bases and J by 0 bases. Here the CDR3 reads CASSYRDRGSGNTIYF. CDR3 in DNA: TGTGCCAGCAGTTACCGGGACAGGGGCTCTGGAAACACCATATATTTT.